Below, one T cell receptor (beta chain) is given with its context. This clone appeared a single time. The antigen it binds to is not known. No per-base quality is available; no much larger clone lies one base away. The data are from a study of blood T cell repertoires in COVID-19 (TCRdb year 2020). A note on the overall study: Samples from collaborators originated in the United States, Italy and Spain and spanned both the acute and convalescent phases of COVID-19. A freely available public database, intended as a resource for researchers studying the immune response to SARS-CoV-2, is where the repertoires were released. Deeply sampled blood TCRbeta repertoires from subjects exposed to, actively infected with, or recovered from COVID-19 were included in the dataset. Nearly every sample came with metadata listing a de-identified subject ID, COVID-19 status, age in years and sex. HLA class I and class II types, where available, came from metadata supplied by the sample provider rather than from assay-based typing. The material from the prospective study consisted of cDNA or gDNA derived from T cells, B-cell-depleted T cells, or PBMCs. The samples were drawn from two sources: the first 160 participants of the ongoing ImmuneRACE study, and 1,000 to 1,500 subjects contributed by 6 global collaborators.

Participants in the prospective study were enrolled through a virtual design, were aged about 18 to 100 years, and lived in some 24 United States geographic areas. In the prospective study, participants were assigned to cohorts based on the clinical history participants reported in a screening survey and a study questionnaire. Exposed participants had been in contact with someone with a PCR-confirmed or clinician-diagnosed COVID-19 case within 2 weeks of study entry. Each participant in the prospective study had whole blood, serum and a nasopharyngeal or oropharyngeal swab collected by mobile phlebotomists. Participants in the prospective study had the option to provide additional blood draws and questionnaires over a roughly two-month period. Before DNA extraction, prospective study blood samples were shipped either frozen or at room temperature. TCRbeta CDR3 regions were amplified from genomic DNA using the immunoSEQ Assay, a bias-controlled multiplex PCR. The paper's processing steps were these. Within the assay, amplification of reference gene primers was used to estimate how many nucleated cells each sample contained. Sequence reads were collapsed and filtered to measure the absolute abundance of every unique TCRbeta CDR3 rearrangement. For each sample, productive Simpson clonality was calculated as the square root of Simpson's diversity index over productive rearrangements. The table comes from immuneACCESS by way of TCRdb, which keeps in-frame sequences with V and J called. Part of the clones is missing from these tables; in studies checked, under half for an unresolved V gene and the rest for unknown reasons. That table supplies the V and J calls and clone size; D and trimming were determined from the DNA. In all, the sample holds some 290,000 clones, and more than 85% of those were seen once. Roughly 3.9% of the sample comes from the top ten.

Results the study describes overall, beyond this receptor: How much clinical and demographic metadata was included differed by source and by participant, and the metadata was provided uncurated.

The CDR3 goes from the cysteine to the phenylalanine over 14 residues. Just the 42-base CDR3 DNA is kept, in frame starting at base 1. The germline V gene (reference sequence) sets CDR1 to MNHEY and CDR2 to SMNVEV. A distance of 13 bases separates the germline ends of V and J, which lose 7 bases and 1 base respectively. The TCR originated in a woman aged 30 to 39 who had been exposed to COVID-19. The sample taken for sequencing was PBMCs or T cells enriched from blood (not recorded which). Recombination connected TRBV27 to TRBJ1-1; the D segment cannot be called with confidence. The DNA sequence reads TGTGCCAGCATGGCGGGCACCCCGAACACTGAAGCTTTCTTT. Translation gives CASMAGTPNTEAFF.